Each of the 8 T cell receptor beta chains below was sequenced from the same sample in a study of shared clonotypes between healthy human individuals. Generated by immunoSEQ multiplex PCR, the TCRdb table keeps only in-frame clones and is missing some. The sample holds about 980,000 clones, over 75% seen once. The sequenced sample was memory CD4+ T cells sorted from blood. Sample subset: CD45RA-negative fraction. The source is a man between 18 and 35 years old in good health.

The V and J genes are TRBV7-8 and TRBJ1-3; no clear D. Trimming pared 5 bases from V and 0 bases from J, leaving 14 bases between. The CDR3 extends over 16 amino acids. Germline-derived CDR1 and CDR2 are SGHVS and FQNEAQ. The CDR3 is CASSPLDVRSGNTIYF. CDR3 DNA sequence: TGTGCCAGCAGCCCTCTGGACGTCCGCTCTGGAAACACCATATATTTT.

DNA of the CDR3: TGCGCCAGCAGCCAAGCCACGACTAGCGGGGAGGGGGATACGCAGTATTTT. This encodes CASSQATTSGEGDTQYF. The J gene is TRBJ2-3, the V gene TRBV4-1; 11 nucleotides match TRBD2. This CDR3 has 17 residues. Germline assignment: CDR1 MGHRA and CDR2 YSYEKL. The V gene end was trimmed by 1 base and the J gene end by 6 bases; junction bases not matched to a gene: 9.

The rearrangement uses TRBV11-2 and TRBJ1-5; 8 bases fit TRBD1. This CDR3 has 15 amino acids. Germline CDR1 is SGHAT and CDR2 is FQNNGV. V lost 5 bases to trimming and J lost 0 bases; unmatched junction nucleotides: 3. In DNA form, the CDR3 reads TGTGCCAGCAGCATGACAGGGGATAGCAATCAGCCCCAGCATTTT. Its protein is CASSMTGDSNQPQHF.

This chain connects TRBV5-6 to TRBJ1-4; 9 bases fit TRBD1. The CDR3 has 14 amino acids. Per the germline V gene, CDR1 is SGHDT and CDR2 is YYEEEE. The V gene end was trimmed by 3 bases and the J gene end by 8 bases; junction bases not matched to a gene: 5. The CDR3 region has the DNA TGTGCCAGCAGCTCCGGGACAGGGAGCGAAAAACTGTTTTTT. Amino acid sequence: CASSSGTGSEKLFF.

This clone was seen a handful of times. The chain links TRBV4-2 to TRBJ2-2; D may be TRBD1 (5 bases). The V end lost 0 bases, the J end lost 8 bases, and 19 bases lay between the germline ends. Germline V lookup: CDR1 LGHNA, CDR2 YNFKEQ. The CDR3 covers 17 residues. The CDR3 is CASSQDGKATEKGELFF. As DNA, the CDR3 is TGTGCCAGCAGCCAAGATGGGAAGGCGACAGAGAAGGGGGAGCTGTTTTTT.

This chain links TRBV27 with TRBJ2-3, with 7 bases matching TRBD2. Germline loops: CDR1 MNHEY, CDR2 SMNVEV (reference sequence). After removal of 3 bases from V and 2 bases from J, the junction contained 14 bases not matched to a gene. This CDR3 has 18 amino acids. Here the CDR3 DNA reads TGTGCCAGCAGTTTTTCCCCTCGAGGAGCGGGGACCACAGATACGCAGTATTTT. It yields the protein CASSFSPRGAGTTDTQYF.

This clone was detected only once. The rearrangement uses TRBV7-8 and TRBJ2-2; no reliable D call. V was shortened by 5 bases and J by 4 bases, with 11 bases between the two germline ends. In germline, CDR1 is SGHVS, CDR2 FQNEAQ. The CDR3 totals 14 residues. The CDR3 reads CASSRKTATGELFF. The DNA for the CDR3 is TGTGCCAGCAGCCGCAAGACTGCCACCGGGGAGCTGTTTTTT.

This clone was seen only a few times. V is TRBV5-1 and J is TRBJ2-7, with D possibly matching TRBD1 (5 bases). Germline V gives CDR1 SGHRS, CDR2 YFSETQ. The CDR3 is 14 amino acids. Trimming cost V 1 base and J 3 bases, with 11 bases left between them. CDR3 DNA sequence: TGCGCCAGCAGCTTGTCAGGGATCAGCTACGAGCAGTACTTC. As protein: CASSLSGISYEQYF.